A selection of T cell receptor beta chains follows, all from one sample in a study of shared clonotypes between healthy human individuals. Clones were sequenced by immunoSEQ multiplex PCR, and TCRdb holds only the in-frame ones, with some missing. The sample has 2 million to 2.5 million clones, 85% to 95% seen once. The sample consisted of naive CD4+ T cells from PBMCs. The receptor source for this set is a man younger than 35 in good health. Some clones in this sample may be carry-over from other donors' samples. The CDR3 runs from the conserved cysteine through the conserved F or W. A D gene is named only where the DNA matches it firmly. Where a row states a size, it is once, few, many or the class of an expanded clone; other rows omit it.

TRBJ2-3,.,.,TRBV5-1,CASSLAVGGPSTDTQYF,TGCGCCAGCAGCTTGGCCGTCGGGGGACCTAGCACAGATACGCAGTATTTT
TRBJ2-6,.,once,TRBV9,CASSEHIFVPASGANVLTF,TGTGCCAGCAGCGAGCATATTTTCGTTCCCGCATCTGGGGCCAACGTCCTGACTTTC
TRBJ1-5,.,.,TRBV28,CASSKQANQPQHF,TGTGCCAGCAGCAAACAGGCCAATCAGCCCCAGCATTTT
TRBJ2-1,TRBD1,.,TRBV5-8,CASSTGQVIANEQFF,TGTGCCAGCAGCACCGGACAGGTCATCGCCAATGAGCAGTTCTTC
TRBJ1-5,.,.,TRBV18,CASSPEFNSNQPQHF,TGTGCCAGCTCCCCAGAATTCAATAGCAATCAGCCCCAGCATTTT
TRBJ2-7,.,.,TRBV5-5,CASTPGPLAYEQYF,TGTGCCAGCACCCCGGGGCCGCTGGCCTACGAGCAGTACTTC
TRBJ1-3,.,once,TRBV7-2,CASSLAASGNTIYF,TGTGCCAGCAGCTTAGCAGCCTCTGGAAACACCATATATTTT
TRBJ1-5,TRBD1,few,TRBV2,CASRQGASNQPQHF,TGTGCCAGCAGGCAGGGGGCGAGCAATCAGCCCCAGCATTTT
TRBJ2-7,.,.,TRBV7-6,CASSSRGGNYEQYF,TGTGCCAGCAGCTCCAGGGGAGGGAACTACGAGCAGTACTTC
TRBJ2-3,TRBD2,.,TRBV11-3,CASSQGLAGGGPGWKQYF,TGTGCCAGCAGCCAGGGACTAGCGGGAGGAGGGCCAGGATGGAAGCAGTATTTT
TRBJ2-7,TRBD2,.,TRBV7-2,CASEPGGRIYEQYF,TGTGCCAGCGAACCGGGGGGGCGAATCTACGAGCAGTACTTC
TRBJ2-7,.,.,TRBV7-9,CASSLAGRNYEQYF,TGTGCCAGCAGCTTAGCAGGTAGAAACTACGAGCAGTACTTC
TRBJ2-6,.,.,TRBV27,CASPRWGGTAGSGANVLTF,TGTGCCAGCCCGAGGTGGGGCGGGACCGCTGGCTCTGGGGCCAACGTCCTGACTTTC
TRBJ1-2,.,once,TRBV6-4,CASSDSFLGRRAGNYGYTF,TGTGCCAGCAGTGACTCGTTTCTAGGAAGGAGGGCGGGGAACTATGGCTACACCTTC
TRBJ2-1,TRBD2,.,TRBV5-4,CASSLMREPYNEQFF,TGTGCCAGCAGCTTGATGCGGGAGCCATACAATGAGCAGTTCTTC
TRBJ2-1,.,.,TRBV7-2,CASSLVGDGYNEQFF,TGTGCCAGCAGCTTAGTGGGAGACGGCTACAATGAGCAGTTCTTC
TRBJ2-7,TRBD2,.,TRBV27,CASRRVAGAISSYEQYF,TGTGCCAGCAGGCGGGTAGCGGGAGCGATAAGCTCCTACGAGCAGTACTTC
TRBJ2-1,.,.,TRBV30,CAWTGGGGLGQFF,TGTGCCTGGACCGGAGGCGGCGGGCTAGGGCAGTTCTTC
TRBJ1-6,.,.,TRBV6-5,CASSDTAESPLHF,TGTGCCAGTTCGGACACGGCGGAATCACCCCTCCACTTT
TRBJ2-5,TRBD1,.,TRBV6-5,CASRNDRVQETQYF,TGTGCCAGCAGAAACGACAGGGTCCAAGAGACCCAGTACTTC
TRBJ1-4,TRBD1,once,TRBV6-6,CASSRRQGDEKLFF,TGTGCCAGCAGTCGCCGACAGGGTGATGAAAAACTGTTTTTT
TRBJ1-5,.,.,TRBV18,CASSPSREQPQHF,TGTGCCAGCTCACCATCGAGGGAACAGCCCCAGCATTTT
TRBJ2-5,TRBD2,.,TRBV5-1,CASSLIGTSGQETQYF,TGCGCCAGCAGCTTGATCGGGACTAGCGGACAAGAGACCCAGTACTTC
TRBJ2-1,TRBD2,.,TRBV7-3,CASSLGTSGNEQFF,TGTGCCAGCAGCTTAGGGACTAGCGGGAATGAGCAGTTCTTC
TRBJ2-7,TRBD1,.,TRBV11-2,CASRPPGTGFYEQYF,TGTGCCAGCAGACCCCCCGGGACAGGGTTCTACGAGCAGTACTTC
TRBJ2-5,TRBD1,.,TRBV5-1,CASSRSPGGQETQYF,TGCGCCAGCAGCCGCTCCCCAGGGGGCCAAGAGACCCAGTACTTC
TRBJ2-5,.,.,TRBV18,CASSPPAQETQYF,TGTGCCAGCTCACCACCGGCACAAGAGACCCAGTACTTC
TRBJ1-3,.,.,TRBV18,CASSGQVSSGNTIYF,TGTGCCAGCTCAGGACAAGTAAGCTCTGGAAACACCATATATTTT
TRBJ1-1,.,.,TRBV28,CASSSRHTEAFF,TGTGCCAGCAGTTCCCGACACACTGAAGCTTTCTTT
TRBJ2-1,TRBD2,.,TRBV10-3,CAISERLAGHNEQFF,TGTGCCATCAGTGAGCGGCTAGCGGGTCACAATGAGCAGTTCTTC
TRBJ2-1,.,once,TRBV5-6,CASRMDRIYNEQFF,TGTGCCAGCAGGATGGACAGAATCTACAATGAGCAGTTCTTC
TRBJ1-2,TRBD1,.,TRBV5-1,CASSTGTGVGYGYTF,TGCGCCAGCAGCACGGGGACAGGGGTTGGCTATGGCTACACCTTC
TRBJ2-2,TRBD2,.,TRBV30,CAWIPRRLAGLANTGELFF,TGTGCCTGGATCCCCCGGAGACTAGCGGGGTTAGCGAACACCGGGGAGCTGTTTTTT
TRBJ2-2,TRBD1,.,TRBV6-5,CASSYSEQGNTGELFF,TGTGCCAGCAGTTACTCGGAACAGGGGAATACCGGGGAGCTGTTTTTT
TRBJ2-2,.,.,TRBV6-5,CASSPGNGGELFF,TGTGCCAGCAGTCCAGGGAACGGCGGGGAGCTGTTTTTT
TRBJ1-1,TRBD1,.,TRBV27,CASSLGQTNTEAFF,TGTGCCAGCAGTTTGGGACAGACGAACACTGAAGCTTTCTTT
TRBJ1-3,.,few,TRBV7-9,CASSLARPSGNTIYF,TGTGCCAGCAGCTTAGCACGACCGTCTGGAAACACCATATATTTT
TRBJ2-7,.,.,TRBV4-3,CASSQETGSREQYF,TGCGCCAGCAGCCAAGAAACAGGGTCTCGGGAGCAGTACTTC
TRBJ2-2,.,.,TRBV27,CATHRRGGELFF,TGTGCCACCCACCGGAGGGGCGGGGAGCTGTTTTTT
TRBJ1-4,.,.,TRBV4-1,CASSQYPGDPGEKLFF,TGCGCCAGCAGCCAATACCCTGGGGATCCAGGAGAAAAACTGTTTTTT
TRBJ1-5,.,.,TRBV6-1,CASSESMRDQPQHF,TGTGCCAGCAGTGAATCTATGCGGGATCAGCCCCAGCATTTT
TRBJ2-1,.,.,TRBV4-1,CASISPGNDEQFF,TGCGCCAGCATATCCCCCGGGAACGATGAGCAGTTCTTC
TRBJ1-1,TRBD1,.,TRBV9,CASSGQGTGGSTNTEAFF,TGTGCCAGCAGCGGACAAGGGACAGGGGGCTCTACGAACACTGAAGCTTTCTTT
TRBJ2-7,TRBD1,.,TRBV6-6,CASSYGDSYEQYF,TGTGCCAGCAGTTACGGGGACAGCTACGAGCAGTACTTC